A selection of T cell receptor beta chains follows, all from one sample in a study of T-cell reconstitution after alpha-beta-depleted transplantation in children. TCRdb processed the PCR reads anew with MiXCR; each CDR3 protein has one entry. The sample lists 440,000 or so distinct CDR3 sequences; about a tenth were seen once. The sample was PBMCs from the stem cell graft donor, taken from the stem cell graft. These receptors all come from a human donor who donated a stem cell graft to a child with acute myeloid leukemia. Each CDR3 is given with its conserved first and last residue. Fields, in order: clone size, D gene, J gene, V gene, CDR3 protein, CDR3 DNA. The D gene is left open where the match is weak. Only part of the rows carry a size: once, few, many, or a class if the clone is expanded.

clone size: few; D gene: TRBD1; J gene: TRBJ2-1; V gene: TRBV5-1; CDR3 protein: CASSSGTGVTNEQFF; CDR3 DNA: TGCGCCAGCAGCTCCGGGACAGGGGTTACTAATGAGCAGTTCTTC
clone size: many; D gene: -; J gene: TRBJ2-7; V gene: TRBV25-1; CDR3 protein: CASSEYVNEQYF; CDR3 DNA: TGTGCCAGCAGTGAATATGTCAACGAGCAGTACTTC
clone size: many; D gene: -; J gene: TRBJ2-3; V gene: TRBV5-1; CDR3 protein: CASSLGHNTDTQYF; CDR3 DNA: TGCGCCAGCAGCTTGGGGCACAACACAGATACGCAGTATTTT
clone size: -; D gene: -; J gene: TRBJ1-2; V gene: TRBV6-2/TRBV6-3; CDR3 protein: CASRRPGNYGYTF; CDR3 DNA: TGTGCCAGCAGGAGACCAGGAAACTATGGCTACACCTTC
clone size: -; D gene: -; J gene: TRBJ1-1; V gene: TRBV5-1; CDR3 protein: CASSPLGRGPNTEAFF; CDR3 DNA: TGCGCCAGCAGCCCCCTTGGGCGGGGTCCAAACACTGAAGCTTTCTTT
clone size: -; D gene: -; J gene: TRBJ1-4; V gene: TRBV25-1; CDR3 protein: CASSEVGVVINEKLFF; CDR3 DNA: TGTGCCAGCAGTGAGGTGGGAGTGGTTATAAATGAAAAACTGTTTTTT
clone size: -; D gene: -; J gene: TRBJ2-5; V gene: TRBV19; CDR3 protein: CASSIRQGETQYF; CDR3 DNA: TGTGCCAGTAGTATAAGGCAGGGGGAGACCCAGTACTTC
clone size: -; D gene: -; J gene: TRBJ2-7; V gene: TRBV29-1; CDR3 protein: CSVPGHPNPYEQYF; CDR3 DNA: TGCAGCGTTCCGGGACACCCGAACCCCTACGAGCAGTACTTC
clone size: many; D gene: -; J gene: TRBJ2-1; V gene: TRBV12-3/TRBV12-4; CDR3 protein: CASSPGPTTEQFF; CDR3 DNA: TGTGCCAGCAGTCCGGGACCTACCACGGAGCAGTTCTTC
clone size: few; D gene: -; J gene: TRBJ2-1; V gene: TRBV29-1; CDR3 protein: CSVEDDRGRHEQFF; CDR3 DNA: TGCAGCGTTGAAGATGATCGGGGGAGGCATGAGCAGTTCTTC
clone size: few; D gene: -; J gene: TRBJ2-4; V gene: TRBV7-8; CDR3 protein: CASSLAAGLAKNIQYF; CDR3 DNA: TGTGCCAGCAGCTTAGCGGCAGGCCTAGCCAAAAACATTCAGTACTTC
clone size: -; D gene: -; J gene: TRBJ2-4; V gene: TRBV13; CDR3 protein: CASSLEAGPKNIQYF; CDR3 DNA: TGTGCCAGCAGCTTAGAGGCCGGACCCAAAAACATTCAGTACTTC
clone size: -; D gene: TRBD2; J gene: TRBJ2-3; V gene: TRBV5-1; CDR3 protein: CASSLAASGRARGTDTQYF; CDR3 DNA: TGCGCCAGCAGCTTGGCGGCTAGCGGGAGGGCCAGGGGCACAGATACGCAGTATTTT
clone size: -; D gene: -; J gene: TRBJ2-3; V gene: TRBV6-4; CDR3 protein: CASSDKGRGDTQYF; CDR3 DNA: TGTGCCAGCAGTGACAAAGGACGGGGGGATACGCAGTATTTT
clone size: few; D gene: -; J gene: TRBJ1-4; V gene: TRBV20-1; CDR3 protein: CSASPAGDNEKLFF; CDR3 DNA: TGCAGTGCTAGTCCGGCAGGGGATAATGAAAAACTGTTTTTT
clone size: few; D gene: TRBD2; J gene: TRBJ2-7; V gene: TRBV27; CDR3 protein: CASSLTSGDSYEQYF; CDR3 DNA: TGTGCCAGCAGTTTAACTAGCGGAGATTCCTACGAGCAGTACTTC
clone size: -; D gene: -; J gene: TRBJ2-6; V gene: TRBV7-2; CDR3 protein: CASSFGGGGANVLTF; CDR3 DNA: TGTGCCAGCAGCTTTGGTGGGGGTGGGGCCAACGTCCTGACTTTC
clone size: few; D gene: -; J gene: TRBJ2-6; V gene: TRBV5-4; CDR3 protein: CASSLGAGGVSGANVLTF; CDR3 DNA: TGTGCCAGCAGCTTGGGGGCCGGGGGCGTCTCTGGGGCCAACGTCCTGACTTTC
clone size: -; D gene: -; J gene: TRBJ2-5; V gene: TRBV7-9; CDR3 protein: CASSPPGTPTAETQYF; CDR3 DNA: TGTGCCAGCAGCCCTCCCGGGACACCCACTGCGGAGACCCAGTACTTC
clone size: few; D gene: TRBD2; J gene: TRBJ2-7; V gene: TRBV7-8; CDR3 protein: CASSTTGTSGSFDFYEQYF; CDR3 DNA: TGTGCCAGCTCCACGACCGGGACTAGCGGGAGTTTTGATTTCTACGAGCAGTACTTC
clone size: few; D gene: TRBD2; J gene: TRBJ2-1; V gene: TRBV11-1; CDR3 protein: CASSLAFAGLSSEQFF; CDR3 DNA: TGTGCCAGCAGCTTAGCCTTCGCGGGACTATCATCTGAGCAGTTCTTC
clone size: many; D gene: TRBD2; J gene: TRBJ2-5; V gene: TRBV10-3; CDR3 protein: CAISGTSGNQETQYF; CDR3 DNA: TGTGCCATCAGTGGGACTAGCGGGAACCAAGAGACCCAGTACTTC
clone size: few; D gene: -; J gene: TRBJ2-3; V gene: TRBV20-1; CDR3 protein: CSARPRGTDTQYF; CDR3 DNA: TGCAGTGCTAGACCCAGGGGCACAGATACGCAGTATTTT
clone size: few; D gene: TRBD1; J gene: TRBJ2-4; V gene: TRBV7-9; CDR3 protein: CASSPDRDGDIQYF; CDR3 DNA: TGTGCCAGCAGCCCGGACAGGGACGGGGACATTCAGTACTTC
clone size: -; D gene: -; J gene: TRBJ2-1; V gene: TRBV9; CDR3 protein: CASSVTVTYNEQFF; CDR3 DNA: TGTGCCAGCAGCGTAACGGTCACCTACAATGAGCAGTTCTTC
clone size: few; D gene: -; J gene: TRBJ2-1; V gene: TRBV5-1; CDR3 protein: CASSSGRLARYNEQFF; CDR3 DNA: TGCGCCAGCAGCTCCGGCCGCCTAGCGCGTTACAATGAGCAGTTCTTC
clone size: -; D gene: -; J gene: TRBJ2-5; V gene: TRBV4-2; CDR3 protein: CASSQEQAQETQYF; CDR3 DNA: TGTGCCAGCAGCCAAGAACAGGCCCAAGAGACCCAGTACTTC
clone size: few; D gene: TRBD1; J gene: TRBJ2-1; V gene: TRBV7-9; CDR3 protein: CASSEHRGITYNEQFF; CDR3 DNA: TGTGCCAGCAGCGAACACAGGGGTATTACCTACAATGAGCAGTTCTTC
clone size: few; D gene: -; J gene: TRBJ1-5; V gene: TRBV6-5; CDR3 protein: CASSYSRGAEWPQHF; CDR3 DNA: TGTGCCAGCAGTTACAGTCGCGGGGCCGAATGGCCCCAGCATTTT
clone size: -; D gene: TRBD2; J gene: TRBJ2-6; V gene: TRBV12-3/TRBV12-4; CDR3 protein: CASNLAGGSGANVLTF; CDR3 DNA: TGTGCCAGCAATCTAGCGGGAGGCTCTGGGGCCAACGTCCTGACTTTC
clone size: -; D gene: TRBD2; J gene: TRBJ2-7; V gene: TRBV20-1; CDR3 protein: CSAPQVAGGPGEQYF; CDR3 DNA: TGCAGTGCTCCCCAGGTAGCGGGAGGGCCAGGGGAGCAGTACTTC